This T cell receptor beta chain was identified during a study of cytomegalovirus exposure and HLA in healthy donors. Researchers ran the PCR with 60 Vbeta and 13 Jbeta primers. Libraries were prepared by immunoSEQ multiplex PCR; TCRdb keeps only in-frame clonotypes and omits some of them. Here the sample spans approximately 160,000 clones, around three fifths being singletons. The CDR3 totals 13 residues. The germline CDR1 and CDR2 sequences are MDHEN and SYDVKM. The V end lost 6 bases, the J end lost 1 base, and 10 bases lay between the germline ends. The clonotype was recovered from a woman in her 30s in good health and CMV-seropositive. Sequencing was done on a sample of PBMCs. The J gene is TRBJ2-7, the V gene TRBV28; no clear D gene. CDR3 protein: CASRSPFSYEQYF. CDR3 DNA sequence: TGTGCCAGCAGGTCCCCCTTTTCCTACGAGCAGTACTTC.